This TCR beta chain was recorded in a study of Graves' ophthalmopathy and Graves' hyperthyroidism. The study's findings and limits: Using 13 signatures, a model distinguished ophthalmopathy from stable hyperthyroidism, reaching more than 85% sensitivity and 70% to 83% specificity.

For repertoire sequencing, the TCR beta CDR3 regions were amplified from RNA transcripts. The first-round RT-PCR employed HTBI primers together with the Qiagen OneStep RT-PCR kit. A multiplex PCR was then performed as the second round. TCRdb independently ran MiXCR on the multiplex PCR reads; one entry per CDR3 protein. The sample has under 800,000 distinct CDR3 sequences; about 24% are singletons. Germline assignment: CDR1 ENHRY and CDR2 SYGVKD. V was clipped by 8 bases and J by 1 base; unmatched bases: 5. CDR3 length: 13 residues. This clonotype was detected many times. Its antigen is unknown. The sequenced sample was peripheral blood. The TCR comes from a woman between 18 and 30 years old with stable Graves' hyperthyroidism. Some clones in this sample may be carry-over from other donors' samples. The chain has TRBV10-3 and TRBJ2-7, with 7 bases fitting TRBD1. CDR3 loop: CAIGRQGSYEQYF. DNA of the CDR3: TGTGCCATCGGGCGACAGGGATCCTACGAGCAGTACTTC.